This paragraph covers one T cell receptor beta chain sequence. These data originate in a study of T-cell reconstitution after alpha-beta-depleted transplantation in children. Unique molecular identifiers were incorporated during preparation of the TCRbeta library. TCRdb redid the calling of the PCR reads with MiXCR, one entry per CDR3 protein. The table records about 610,000 distinct CDR3 sequences, 25% to 30% of them present only once. CDR1 and CDR2 (germline): SGHVS, FQNEAQ. This CDR3 spans 16 amino acids. V gave up 2 bases and J gave up 7 bases, with 18 bases separating them. This clonotype was sampled from a boy less than two years old with Wiskott-Aldrich syndrome, due to receive a stem cell transplant. The chain carries TRBV7-8 and TRBJ2-1, with D perhaps being TRBD1 or TRBD2 (5 bases each). The source was PBMCs, collected before TCRalphabeta/CD19-depleted stem cell transplant. CDR3 amino acids: CASSLNRGAGTNEQFF. The CDR3 nucleotides are TGTGCCAGCAGCTTAAATCGGGGCGCCGGGACGAATGAGCAGTTCTTC.